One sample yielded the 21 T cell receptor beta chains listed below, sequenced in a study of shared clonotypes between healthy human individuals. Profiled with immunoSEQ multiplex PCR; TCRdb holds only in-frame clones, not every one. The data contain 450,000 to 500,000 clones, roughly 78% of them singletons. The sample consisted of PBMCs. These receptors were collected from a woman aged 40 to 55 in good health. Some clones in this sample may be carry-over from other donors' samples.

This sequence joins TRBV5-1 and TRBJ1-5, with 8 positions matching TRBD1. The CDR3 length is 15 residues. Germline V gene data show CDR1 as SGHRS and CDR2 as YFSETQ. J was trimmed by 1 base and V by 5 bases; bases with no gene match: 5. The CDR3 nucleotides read TGCGCCAGCAGGCTGACAGGGGAGAGCAATCAGCCCCAGCATTTT. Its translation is CASRLTGESNQPQHF.

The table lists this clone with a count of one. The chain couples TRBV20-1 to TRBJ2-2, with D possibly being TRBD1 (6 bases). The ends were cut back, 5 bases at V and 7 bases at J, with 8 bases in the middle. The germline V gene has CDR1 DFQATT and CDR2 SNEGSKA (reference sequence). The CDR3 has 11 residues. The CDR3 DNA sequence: TGCAGTGCTGGGGACATCGGGGAGCTGTTTTTT. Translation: CSAGDIGELFF.

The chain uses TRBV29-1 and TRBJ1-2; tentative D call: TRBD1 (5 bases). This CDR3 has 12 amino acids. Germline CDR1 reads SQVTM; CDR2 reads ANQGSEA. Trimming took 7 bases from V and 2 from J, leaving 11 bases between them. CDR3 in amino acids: CSAGGLNYGYTF. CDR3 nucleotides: TGCAGCGCCGGGGGGTTGAACTATGGCTACACCTTC. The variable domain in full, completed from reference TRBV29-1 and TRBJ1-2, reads SAVISQKPSRDICQRGTSLTIQCQVDSQVTMMFWYRQQPGQSLTLIATANQGSEATYESGFVIDKFPISRPNLTFSTLTVSNMSPEDSSIYLCSAGGLNYGYTFGSGTRLTVV.

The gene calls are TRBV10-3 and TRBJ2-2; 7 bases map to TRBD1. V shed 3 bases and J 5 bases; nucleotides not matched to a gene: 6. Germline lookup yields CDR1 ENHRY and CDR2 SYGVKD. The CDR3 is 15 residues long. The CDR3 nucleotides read TGTGCCATCAGTGAAAGGGACAGCCTTACCGGGGAGCTGTTTTTT. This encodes CAISERDSLTGELFF.

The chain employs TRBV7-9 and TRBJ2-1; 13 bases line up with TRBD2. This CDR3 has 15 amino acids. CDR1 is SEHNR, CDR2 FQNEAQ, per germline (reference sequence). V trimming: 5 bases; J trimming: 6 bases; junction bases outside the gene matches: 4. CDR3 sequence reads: CASSPLAGGTNEQFF. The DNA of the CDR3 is TGTGCCAGCAGCCCACTAGCGGGAGGGACCAATGAGCAGTTCTTC.

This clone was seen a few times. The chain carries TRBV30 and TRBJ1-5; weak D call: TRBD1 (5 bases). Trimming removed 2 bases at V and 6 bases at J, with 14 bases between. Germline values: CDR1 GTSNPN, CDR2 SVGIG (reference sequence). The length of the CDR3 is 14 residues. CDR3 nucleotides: TGTGCCTGGAGTAAGGGCAGGGTGATTCAGCCCCAGCATTTT. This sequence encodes CAWSKGRVIQPQHF.

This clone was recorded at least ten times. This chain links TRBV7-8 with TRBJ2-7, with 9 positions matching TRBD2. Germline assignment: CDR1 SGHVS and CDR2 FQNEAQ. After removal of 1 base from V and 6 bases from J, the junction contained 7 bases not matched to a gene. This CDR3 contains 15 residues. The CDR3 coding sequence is TGTGCCAGCAGCTTAGGGGGTAGCGGGAGATCCGAGCAGTACTTC. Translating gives CASSLGGSGRSEQYF.

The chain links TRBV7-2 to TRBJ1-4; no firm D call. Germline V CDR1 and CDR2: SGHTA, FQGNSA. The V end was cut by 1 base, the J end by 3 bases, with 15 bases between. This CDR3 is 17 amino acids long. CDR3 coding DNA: TGTGCCAGCAGCTTAGTCAGCTTACAGAACCCTAATGAAAAACTGTTTTTT. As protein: CASSLVSLQNPNEKLFF.

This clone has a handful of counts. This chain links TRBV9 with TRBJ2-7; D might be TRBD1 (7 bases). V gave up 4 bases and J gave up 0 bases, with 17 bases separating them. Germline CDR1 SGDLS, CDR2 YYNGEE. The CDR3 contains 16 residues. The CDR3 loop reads CASSLRGDRASYEQYF. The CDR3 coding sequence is TGTGCCAGCAGCCTGAGGGGGGACAGAGCCTCCTACGAGCAGTACTTC.

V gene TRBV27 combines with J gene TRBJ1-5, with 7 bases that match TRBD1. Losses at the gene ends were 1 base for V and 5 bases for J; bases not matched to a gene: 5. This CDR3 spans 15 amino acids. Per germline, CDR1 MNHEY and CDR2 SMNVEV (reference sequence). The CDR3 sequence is CASSLFPTGDQPQHF. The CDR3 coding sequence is TGTGCCAGCAGTTTATTTCCAACAGGGGATCAGCCCCAGCATTTT.

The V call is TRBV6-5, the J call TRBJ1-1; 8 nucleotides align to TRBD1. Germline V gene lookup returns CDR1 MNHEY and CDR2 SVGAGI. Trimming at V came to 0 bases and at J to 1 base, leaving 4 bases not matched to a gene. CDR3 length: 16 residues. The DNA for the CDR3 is TGTGCCAGCAGTTACTCGACAGGGGACCCGAACACTGAAGCTTTCTTT. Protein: CASSYSTGDPNTEAFF.

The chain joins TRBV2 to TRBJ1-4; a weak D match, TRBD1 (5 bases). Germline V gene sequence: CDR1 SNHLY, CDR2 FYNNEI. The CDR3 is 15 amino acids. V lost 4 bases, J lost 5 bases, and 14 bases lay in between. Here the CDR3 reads CASSAGGGVNEKLFF. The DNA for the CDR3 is TGTGCCAGCAGTGCCGGGGGGGGAGTAAATGAAAAACTGTTTTTT.

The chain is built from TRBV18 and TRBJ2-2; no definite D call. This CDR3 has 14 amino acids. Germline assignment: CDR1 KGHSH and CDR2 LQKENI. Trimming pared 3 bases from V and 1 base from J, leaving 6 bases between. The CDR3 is CASSPQQNTGELFF. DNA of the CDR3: TGTGCCAGCTCACCTCAACAGAACACCGGGGAGCTGTTTTTT.

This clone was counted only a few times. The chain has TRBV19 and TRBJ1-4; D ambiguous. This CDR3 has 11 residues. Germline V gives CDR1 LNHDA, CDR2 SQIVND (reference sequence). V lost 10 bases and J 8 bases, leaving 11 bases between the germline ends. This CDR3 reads CATSNREKLFF. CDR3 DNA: TGTGCCACCTCAAATCGAGAAAAACTGTTTTTT.

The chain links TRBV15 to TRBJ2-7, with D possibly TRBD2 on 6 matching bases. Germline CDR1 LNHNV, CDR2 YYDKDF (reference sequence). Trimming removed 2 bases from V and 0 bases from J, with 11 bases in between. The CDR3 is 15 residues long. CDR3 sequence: CATSRIGSGSYEQYF. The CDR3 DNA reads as TGTGCCACCAGCAGAATCGGGAGCGGCTCCTACGAGCAGTACTTC.

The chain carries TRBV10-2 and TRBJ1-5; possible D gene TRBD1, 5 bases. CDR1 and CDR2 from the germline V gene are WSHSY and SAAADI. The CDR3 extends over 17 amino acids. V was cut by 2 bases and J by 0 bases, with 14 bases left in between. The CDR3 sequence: CASSETGAPTSNQPQHF. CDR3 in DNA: TGCGCCAGCAGTGAGACCGGGGCCCCAACTAGCAATCAGCCCCAGCATTTT.

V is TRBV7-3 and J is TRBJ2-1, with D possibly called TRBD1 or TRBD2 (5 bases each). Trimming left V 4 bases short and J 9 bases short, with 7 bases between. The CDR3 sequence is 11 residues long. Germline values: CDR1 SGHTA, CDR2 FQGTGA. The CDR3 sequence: CASSSGAEQFF. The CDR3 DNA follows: TGTGCCAGCAGCTCCGGGGCTGAGCAGTTCTTC.

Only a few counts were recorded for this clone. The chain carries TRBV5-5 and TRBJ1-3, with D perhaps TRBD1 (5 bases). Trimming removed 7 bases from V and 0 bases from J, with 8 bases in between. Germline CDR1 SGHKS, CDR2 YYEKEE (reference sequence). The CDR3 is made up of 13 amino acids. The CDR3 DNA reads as TGTGCCAGCGGGACCAGCTCTGGAAACACCATATATTTT. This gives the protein CASGTSSGNTIYF. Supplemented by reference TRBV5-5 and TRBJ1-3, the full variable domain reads DAGVTQSPTHLIKTRGQQVTLRCSPISGHKSVSWYQQVLGQGPQFIFQYYEKEERGRGNFPDRFSARQFPNYSSELNVNALLLGDSALYLCASGTSSGNTIYFGEGSWLTVV.

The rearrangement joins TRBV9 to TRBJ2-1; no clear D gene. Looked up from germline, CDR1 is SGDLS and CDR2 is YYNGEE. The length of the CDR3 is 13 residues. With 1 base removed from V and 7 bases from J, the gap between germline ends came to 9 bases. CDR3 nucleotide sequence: TGTGCCAGCAGCGTATCTGGGGTGAATGAGCAGTTCTTC. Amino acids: CASSVSGVNEQFF.

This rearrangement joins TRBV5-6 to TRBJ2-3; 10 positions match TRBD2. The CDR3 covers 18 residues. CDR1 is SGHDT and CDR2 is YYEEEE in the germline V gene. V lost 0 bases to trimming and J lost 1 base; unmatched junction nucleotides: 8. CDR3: CASSLVRLAGEGTDTQYF. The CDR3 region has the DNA TGTGCCAGCAGCTTGGTAAGGCTAGCGGGAGAGGGCACAGATACGCAGTATTTT.

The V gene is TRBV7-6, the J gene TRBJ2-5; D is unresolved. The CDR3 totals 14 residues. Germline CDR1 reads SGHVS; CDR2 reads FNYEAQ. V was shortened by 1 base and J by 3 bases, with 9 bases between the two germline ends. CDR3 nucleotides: TGTGCCAGCAGCTTAGGCATTTTGAAAGAGACCCAGTACTTC. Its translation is CASSLGILKETQYF. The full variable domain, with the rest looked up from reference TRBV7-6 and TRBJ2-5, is GAGVSQSPRYKVTKRGQDVALRCDPISGHVSLYWYRQALGQGPEFLTYFNYEAQQDKSGLPNDRFSAERPEGSISTLTIQRTEQRDSAMYRCASSLGILKETQYFGPGTRLLVL.